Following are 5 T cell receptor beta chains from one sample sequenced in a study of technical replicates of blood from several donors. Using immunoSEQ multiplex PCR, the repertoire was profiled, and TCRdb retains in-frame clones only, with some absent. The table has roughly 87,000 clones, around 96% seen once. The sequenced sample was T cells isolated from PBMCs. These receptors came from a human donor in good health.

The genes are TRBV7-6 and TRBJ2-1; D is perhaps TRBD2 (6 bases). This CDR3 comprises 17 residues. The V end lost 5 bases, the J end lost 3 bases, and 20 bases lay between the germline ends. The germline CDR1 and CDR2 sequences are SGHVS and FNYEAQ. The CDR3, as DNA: TGTGCCAGCAGCGGTAGCGGAACGGCCTCGGTCTACAATGAGCAGTTCTTC. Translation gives CASSGSGTASVYNEQFF.

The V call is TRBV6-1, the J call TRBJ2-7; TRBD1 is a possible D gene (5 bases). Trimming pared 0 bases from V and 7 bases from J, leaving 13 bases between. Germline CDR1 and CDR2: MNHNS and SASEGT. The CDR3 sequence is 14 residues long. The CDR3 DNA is TGTGCCAGCAGTGAAGCGTTTGCAGGGTTTGAGCAGTACTTC. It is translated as CASSEAFAGFEQYF.

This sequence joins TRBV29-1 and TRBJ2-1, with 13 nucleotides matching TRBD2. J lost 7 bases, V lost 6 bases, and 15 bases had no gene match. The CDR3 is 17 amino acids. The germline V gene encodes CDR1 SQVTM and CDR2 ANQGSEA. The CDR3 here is CSVDGLAGDPGGNEQFF. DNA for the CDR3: TGCAGCGTCGATGGACTAGCGGGGGACCCGGGGGGTAATGAGCAGTTCTTC.

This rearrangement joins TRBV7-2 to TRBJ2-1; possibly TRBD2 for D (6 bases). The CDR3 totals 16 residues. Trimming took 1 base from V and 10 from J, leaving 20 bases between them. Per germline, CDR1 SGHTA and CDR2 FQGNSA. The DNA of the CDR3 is TGTGCCAGCAGCTTAGTTCTTGCGGGAAGATTTTGGGAGCAGTTCTTC. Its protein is CASSLVLAGRFWEQFF. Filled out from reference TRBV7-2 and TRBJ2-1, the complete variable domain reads GAGVSQSPSNKVTEKGKDVELRCDPISGHTALYWYRQSLGQGLEFLIYFQGNSAPDKSGLPSDRFSAERTGGSVSTLTIQRTQQEDSAVYLCASSLVLAGRFWEQFFGPGTRLTVL.

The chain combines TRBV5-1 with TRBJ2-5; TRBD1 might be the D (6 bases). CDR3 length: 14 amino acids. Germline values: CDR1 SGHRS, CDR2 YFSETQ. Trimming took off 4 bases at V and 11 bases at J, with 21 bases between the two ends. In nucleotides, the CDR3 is TGCGCCAGCAGCCACAGGGACCCGTCCTACGAACAGTACTTC. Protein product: CASSHRDPSYEQYF.